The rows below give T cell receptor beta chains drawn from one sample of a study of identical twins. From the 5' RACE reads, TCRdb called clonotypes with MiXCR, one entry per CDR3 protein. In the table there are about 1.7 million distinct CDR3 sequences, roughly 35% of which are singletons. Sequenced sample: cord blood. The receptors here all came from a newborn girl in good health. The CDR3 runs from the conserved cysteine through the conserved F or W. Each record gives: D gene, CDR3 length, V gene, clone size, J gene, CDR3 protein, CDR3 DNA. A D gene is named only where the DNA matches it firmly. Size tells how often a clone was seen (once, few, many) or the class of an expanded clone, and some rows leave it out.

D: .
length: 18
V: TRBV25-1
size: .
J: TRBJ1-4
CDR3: CASSEYTQGLATNEKLFF
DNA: TGTGCCAGCAGTGAATATACTCAGGGCCTTGCAACTAATGAAAAACTGTTTTTT

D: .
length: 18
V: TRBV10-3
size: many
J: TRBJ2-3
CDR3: CAISSKTGTHDWGDTQYF
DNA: TGTGCCATCAGTTCAAAAACCGGGACACACGATTGGGGAGATACGCAGTATTTT

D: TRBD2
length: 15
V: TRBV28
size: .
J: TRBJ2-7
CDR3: CASRPGLAGGSEQYF
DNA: TGTGCCAGCAGGCCCGGACTAGCGGGAGGTTCCGAGCAGTACTTC

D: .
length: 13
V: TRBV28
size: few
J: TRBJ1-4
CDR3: CASRYGTNEKLFF
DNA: TGTGCCAGCAGATATGGAACTAATGAAAAACTGTTTTTT

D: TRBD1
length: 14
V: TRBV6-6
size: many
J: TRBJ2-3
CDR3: CASRWTGGTDTQYF
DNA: TGTGCCAGCAGATGGACAGGGGGCACAGATACGCAGTATTTT

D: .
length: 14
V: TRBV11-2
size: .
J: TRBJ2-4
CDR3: CASSLDRRANIQYF
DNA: TGTGCCAGCAGCTTAGACCGCAGGGCGAACATTCAGTACTTC

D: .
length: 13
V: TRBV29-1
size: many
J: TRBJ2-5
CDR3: CSVERRDGETQYF
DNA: TGCAGCGTTGAACGCAGGGATGGTGAGACCCAGTACTTC

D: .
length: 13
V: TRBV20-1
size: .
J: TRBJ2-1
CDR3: CCARTGNHNEQFF
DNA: TGCTGTGCTAGGACCGGGAACCACAATGAGCAGTTCTTC

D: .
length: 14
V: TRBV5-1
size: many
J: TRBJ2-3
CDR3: CASSPTMRTDTQYF
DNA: TGCGCCAGCAGCCCTACTATGCGCACAGATACGCAGTATTTT

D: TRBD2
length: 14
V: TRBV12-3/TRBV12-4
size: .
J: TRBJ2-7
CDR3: CASSLFPAGAEQYF
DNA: TGTGCCAGCAGTTTATTCCCGGCGGGAGCCGAGCAGTACTTC

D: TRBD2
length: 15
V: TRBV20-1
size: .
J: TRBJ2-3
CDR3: CSALLAGRPIDTQYF
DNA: TGCAGTGCTTTACTAGCGGGAAGGCCCATAGATACGCAGTATTTT

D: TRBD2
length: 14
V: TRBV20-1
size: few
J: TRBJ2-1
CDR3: CSARTGTKFNEQFF
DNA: TGCAGTGCTAGGACTGGGACTAAGTTCAATGAGCAGTTCTTC

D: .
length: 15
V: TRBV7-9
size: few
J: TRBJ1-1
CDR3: CASSLVGHMNTEAFF
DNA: TGTGCCAGCAGCTTAGTCGGCCACATGAACACTGAAGCTTTCTTT

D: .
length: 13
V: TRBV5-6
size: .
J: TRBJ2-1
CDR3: CASSLGGRHEQFF
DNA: TGTGCCAGCAGCTTAGGGGGGCGCCACGAGCAGTTCTTC

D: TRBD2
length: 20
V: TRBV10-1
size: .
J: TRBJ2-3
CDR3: CASSDLRIAGVRAPTDTQYF
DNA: TGCGCCAGCAGTGATCTCCGAATAGCGGGGGTCCGGGCCCCCACAGATACGCAGTATTTT

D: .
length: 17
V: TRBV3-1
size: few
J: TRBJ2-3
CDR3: CASSQDLREGGTDTQYF
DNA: TGTGCCAGCAGCCAAGATCTGAGGGAAGGTGGCACAGATACGCAGTATTTT

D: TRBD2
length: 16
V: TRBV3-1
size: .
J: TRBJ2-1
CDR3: CASSQVGLAGGDEQFF
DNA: TGTGCCAGCAGCCAAGTTGGTCTAGCGGGGGGTGATGAGCAGTTCTTC

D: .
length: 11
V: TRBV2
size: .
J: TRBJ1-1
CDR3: CASSVPTEAFF
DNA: TGTGCCAGCAGTGTCCCAACTGAAGCTTTCTTT

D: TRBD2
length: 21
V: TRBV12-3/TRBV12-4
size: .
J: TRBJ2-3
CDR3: CASSPLWGLAGERSSTDTQYF
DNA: TGTGCCAGCAGTCCCCTTTGGGGACTAGCGGGAGAGAGGTCTAGCACAGATACGCAGTATTTT

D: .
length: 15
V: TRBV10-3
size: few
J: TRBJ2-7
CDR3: CAISGRGDFSYEQYF
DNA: TGTGCCATCAGTGGAAGGGGGGACTTCTCCTACGAGCAGTACTTC

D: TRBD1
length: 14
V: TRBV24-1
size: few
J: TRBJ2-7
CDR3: CATSDRQGTYEQYF
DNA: TGTGCCACCAGTGATAGACAGGGGACCTACGAGCAGTACTTC

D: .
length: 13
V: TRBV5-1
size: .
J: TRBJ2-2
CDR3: CASKGDSTGELFF
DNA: TGCGCCAGCAAGGGGGACTCTACCGGGGAGCTGTTTTTT

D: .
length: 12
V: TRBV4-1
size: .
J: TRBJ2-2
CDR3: CASSQIAGELFF
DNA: TGCGCCAGCAGCCAAATAGCCGGGGAGCTGTTTTTT

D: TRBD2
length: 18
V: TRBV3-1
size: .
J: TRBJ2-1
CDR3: CASSSLSGLAGLRDEQFF
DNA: TGTGCCAGCAGCTCGCTTTCGGGACTAGCGGGATTGAGGGATGAGCAGTTCTTC

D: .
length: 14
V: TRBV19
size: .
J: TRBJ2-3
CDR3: CASSIAGWTDTQYF
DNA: TGTGCCAGTAGTATAGCGGGGTGGACAGATACGCAGTATTTT

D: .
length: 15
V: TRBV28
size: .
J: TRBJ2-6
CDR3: CASSLEASRANVLTF
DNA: TGTGCCAGCAGTTTGGAGGCCTCTCGGGCCAACGTCCTGACTTTC

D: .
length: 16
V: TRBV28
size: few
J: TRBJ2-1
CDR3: CASSFPRRGYYNEQFF
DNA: TGTGCCAGCAGTTTTCCTCGGCGGGGCTACTACAATGAGCAGTTCTTC

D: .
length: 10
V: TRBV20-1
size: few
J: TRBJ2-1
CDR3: CSATPGEQFF
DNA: TGCAGTGCCACCCCCGGTGAGCAGTTCTTC

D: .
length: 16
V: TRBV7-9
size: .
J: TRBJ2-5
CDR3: CASSLRSGGSYETQYF
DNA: TGTGCCAGCAGCTTACGTTCGGGGGGCTCATATGAGACCCAGTACTTC

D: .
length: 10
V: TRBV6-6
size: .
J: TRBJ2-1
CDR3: CASSPRPQFF
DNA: TGTGCCAGCAGCCCCCGACCGCAGTTCTTC

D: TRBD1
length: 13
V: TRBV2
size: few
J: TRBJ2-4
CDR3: CASSERQGSKQYF
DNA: TGTGCCAGCAGTGAGCGACAGGGGAGTAAGCAGTACTTC

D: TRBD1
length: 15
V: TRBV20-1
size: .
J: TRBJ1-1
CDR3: CSARDPTGAHTEAFF
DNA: TGCAGTGCTAGAGATCCGACAGGGGCCCACACTGAAGCTTTCTTT

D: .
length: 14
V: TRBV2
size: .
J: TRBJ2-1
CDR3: CASMLGSSYNEQFF
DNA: TGTGCCAGCATGTTGGGGAGCTCCTACAATGAGCAGTTCTTC

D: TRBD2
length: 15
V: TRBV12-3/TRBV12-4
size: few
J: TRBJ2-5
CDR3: CASSLLRLAEETQYF
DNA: TGTGCCAGCAGTTTACTTAGACTAGCGGAAGAGACCCAGTACTTC

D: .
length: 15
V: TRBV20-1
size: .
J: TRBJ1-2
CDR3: CSARPEPRGGYGYTF
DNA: TGCAGTGCTAGACCCGAACCCAGGGGCGGCTATGGCTACACCTTC

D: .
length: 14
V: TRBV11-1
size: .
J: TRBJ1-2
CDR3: CASSLAPNSDGYTF
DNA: TGTGCCAGCAGCTTAGCCCCCAACTCGGATGGCTACACCTTC

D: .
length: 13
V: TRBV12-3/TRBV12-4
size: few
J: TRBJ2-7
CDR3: CASSFRESNEQYF
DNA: TGTGCCAGCAGTTTTCGGGAGAGCAACGAGCAGTACTTC

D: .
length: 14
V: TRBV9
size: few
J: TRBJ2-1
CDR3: CASSVAGNLNEQFF
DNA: TGTGCCAGCAGCGTAGCGGGAAACCTCAATGAGCAGTTCTTC

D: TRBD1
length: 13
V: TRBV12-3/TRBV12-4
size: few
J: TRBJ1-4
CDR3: CASSFWDRGKLFF
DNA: TGTGCCAGCAGTTTTTGGGACAGGGGGAAACTGTTTTTT

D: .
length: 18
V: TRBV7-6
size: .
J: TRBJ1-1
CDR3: CASSLEFLRTGMNTEAFF
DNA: TGTGCCAGCAGCTTAGAGTTTCTTCGGACGGGGATGAACACTGAAGCTTTCTTT

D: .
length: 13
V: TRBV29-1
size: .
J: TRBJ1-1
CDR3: CSVEISKDTEAFF
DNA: TGCAGCGTTGAAATTTCCAAGGACACTGAAGCTTTCTTT

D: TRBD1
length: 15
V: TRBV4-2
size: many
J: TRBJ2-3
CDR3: CASSPRQGGTDTQYF
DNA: TGTGCCAGCAGCCCCCGACAGGGGGGGACAGATACGCAGTATTTT

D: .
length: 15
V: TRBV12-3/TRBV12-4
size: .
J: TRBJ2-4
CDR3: CASSPVGTAKNIQYF
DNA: TGTGCCAGCAGTCCAGTTGGTACCGCCAAAAACATTCAGTACTTC

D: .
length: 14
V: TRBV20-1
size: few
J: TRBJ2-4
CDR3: CSALVGLAKNIQYF
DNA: TGCAGTGCGCTGGTCGGGTTAGCCAAAAACATTCAGTACTTC

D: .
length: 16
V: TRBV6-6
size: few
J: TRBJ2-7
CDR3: CASSYFLKQVGHEQYF
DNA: TGTGCCAGCAGTTACTTTTTAAAACAGGTCGGCCACGAGCAGTACTTC

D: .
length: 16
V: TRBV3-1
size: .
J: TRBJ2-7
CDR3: CASSSGWGHPSYEQYF
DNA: TGTGCCAGCAGCTCTGGATGGGGCCACCCTTCCTACGAGCAGTACTTC

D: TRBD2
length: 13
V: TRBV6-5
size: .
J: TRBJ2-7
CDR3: CASSHGTSGEQYF
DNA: TGTGCCAGCAGTCACGGGACTAGCGGCGAGCAGTACTTC

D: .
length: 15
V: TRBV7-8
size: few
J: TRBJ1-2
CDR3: CASSLLAGNSYGYTF
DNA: TGTGCCAGCAGCTTATTGGCAGGGAATAGCTATGGCTACACCTTC

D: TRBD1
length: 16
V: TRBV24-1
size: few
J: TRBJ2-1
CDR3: CATSALGRGRDNEQFF
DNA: TGTGCCACCAGTGCCTTGGGCAGGGGGCGAGACAATGAGCAGTTCTTC

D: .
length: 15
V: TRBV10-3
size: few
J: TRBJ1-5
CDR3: CAISESTLNNQPQHF
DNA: TGTGCCATCAGTGAGTCGACCCTCAACAATCAGCCCCAGCATTTT

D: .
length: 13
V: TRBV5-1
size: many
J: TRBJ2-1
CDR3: CASSWLDYNEQFF
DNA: TGCGCCAGCAGTTGGCTGGATTACAATGAGCAGTTCTTC

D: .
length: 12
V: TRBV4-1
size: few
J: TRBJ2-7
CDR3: CASSQPRGEQYF
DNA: TGCGCCAGCAGCCAACCGAGGGGCGAGCAGTACTTC

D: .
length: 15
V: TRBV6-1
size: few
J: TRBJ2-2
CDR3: CASSRPTGEDRELFF
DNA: TGTGCCAGCAGTCGACCTACAGGGGAGGACCGGGAGCTGTTTTTT